Each of the 5 T cell receptor beta chains below was sequenced from the same sample in a study of naive and memory T cell subsets. An equimolar mix of two oligonucleotides served as the beta constant-region primer for TRBC1 and TRBC2. Ligated cDNA was amplified by four rounds of PCR with nested alpha and beta constant-region primers and SP2. TCRdb analysed the UMI-ligation and nested PCR reads with MiXCR anew, one entry per CDR3 protein. The table lists about 120,000 distinct CDR3 sequences, just over 35% of them singletons. The sequenced sample was central memory CD4+ T cells from blood. The origin of the receptors is a human donor in good health.

A note on this clonotype: With a much larger clone just one base away, this may be a read error. This rearrangement joins TRBV27 to TRBJ2-3, with a tentative D call TRBD2 (5 bases). Trimming removed 2 bases from V and 3 bases from J, with 15 bases in between. Per the germline V gene, CDR1 is MNHEY and CDR2 is SMNVEV (reference sequence). This CDR3 is 16 amino acids long. The CDR3 protein is CASSLISSRRTDTQYF. In DNA, the CDR3 is TGTGCCAGCAGTTTAATCTCTAGCAGGAGAACAGATACGCAGTATTTT.

This chain links TRBV6-6 with TRBJ2-5, with TRBD1 identical over 10 bases. CDR3 length equals 15 residues. The germline gives CDR1 MNHNY, CDR2 SVGAGI (reference sequence). J lost 3 bases, V lost 2 bases, and 3 bases had no gene match. The CDR3, as DNA: TGTGCCAGCAGTTACGCCGGGACAGGGGAAGAGACCCAGTACTTC. Translated, it gives CASSYAGTGEETQYF.

DNA of the CDR3: TGCAGCGTCGGAAGGACAGGGGGCGGCGGGGAGCTGTTTTTT. Translated, it gives CSVGRTGGGGELFF. This chain uses TRBV29-1 with TRBJ2-2, with 11 bases matching TRBD1. CDR3 length equals 14 residues. V was clipped by 6 bases and J by 7 bases; unmatched bases: 7. Germline CDR1 is SQVTM and CDR2 is ANQGSEA.

This chain joins TRBV12-1 and TRBJ1-6; TRBD1 is the table's D call and was not checked against the DNA. TRBV12-1 is a documented pseudogene. This CDR3 spans 16 amino acids. The CDR3 bases are TGTGCCAGCAGCCAAGATCCGACAGGGAGACGGTCACCCCTCCACTTT. Translated, it gives CASSQDPTGRRSPLHF.

V is TRBV28 and J is TRBJ2-4, with a tentative D call TRBD2 (5 bases). CDR3 size: 15 residues. With 5 bases removed from V and 9 bases from J, the gap between germline ends came to 20 bases. Germline values: CDR1 MDHEN, CDR2 SYDVKM. The CDR3 protein is CASSPSRTLVGIQYF. For the CDR3, the DNA is TGTGCCAGCAGTCCTAGCCGGACCTTGGTTGGCATTCAGTACTTC.